Presented here are 5 T cell receptor beta chains from one specimen sequenced in a study of blood T cell repertoires in COVID-19. Method: immunoSEQ multiplex PCR; TCRdb's copy keeps in-frame clones and lacks some. The profile shows 250,000 to 350,000 clones, approximately 91% of them singletons. What was sequenced was peripheral blood. These receptors all come from a woman aged 25 to 39 with COVID-19, enrolled during active disease.

This chain connects TRBV13 to TRBJ2-7; TRBD1 agrees at 12 bases. The trim removed 5 bases at V and 0 bases at J, leaving 8 bases unmatched. Germline CDR1 is PRHDT and CDR2 is FYEKMQ (reference sequence). There are 17 residues in the CDR3. CDR3 nucleotide sequence: TGTGCCAGCAGCCTAAACCTGGGACAGGGGGCCTCCTACGAGCAGTACTTC. Protein product: CASSLNLGQGASYEQYF.

The rearrangement joins TRBV7-9 to TRBJ2-2; perhaps TRBD1 as D (6 bases). This CDR3 is built from 16 residues. Trimming cost V 5 bases and J 4 bases, with 17 bases left between them. Looked up from germline, CDR1 is SEHNR and CDR2 is FQNEAQ (reference sequence). This CDR3 is CASSLPPETGTGELFF. CDR3 DNA: TGTGCCAGCAGCCTCCCCCCGGAGACAGGCACCGGGGAGCTGTTTTTT.

This clone has a single count. The chain employs TRBV6-6 and TRBJ2-3; 10 positions agree with TRBD2. This CDR3 spans 17 amino acids. The V segment lost 5 bases and the J segment 5 bases; nucleotides outside the gene matches: 13. Germline V lookup: CDR1 MNHNY, CDR2 SVGAGI (reference sequence). Here the CDR3 reads CASSPRTSGIGRDTQYF. CDR3 nucleotide sequence: TGTGCCAGCAGTCCCCGAACTAGCGGGATAGGGAGAGATACGCAGTATTTT.

The rearrangement links TRBV28 to TRBJ1-5; D gene ambiguous. Germline V gene data show CDR1 as MDHEN and CDR2 as SYDVKM. The V end lost 2 bases, the J end lost 0 bases, and 11 bases lay between the germline ends. The CDR3 covers 16 residues. CDR3 in DNA: TGTGCCAGCAGTTTACTGGGCAGCATTAGCAATCAGCCCCAGCATTTT. Residues: CASSLLGSISNQPQHF.

The chain links TRBV6-5 to TRBJ1-3; D gene unclear. Trimming took off 0 bases at V and 0 bases at J, with 9 bases between the two ends. The germline V gene encodes CDR1 MNHEY and CDR2 SVGAGI. There are 16 residues in the CDR3. CDR3 DNA sequence: TGTGCCAGCAGTTACTCTACAGCCGGCTCTGGAAACACCATATATTTT. It is translated as CASSYSTAGSGNTIYF.